The clone carrying this T cell receptor beta chain was counted only a few times. V was pared by 1 base and J by 2 bases, with 13 bases of the junction left unmatched. Germline V gene sequence: CDR1 SGHTA, CDR2 FQGNSA. There are 18 residues in the CDR3. Investigators reverse transcribed all isolated RNA, so they sequenced expressed TCRB transcripts. Clones were sequenced by immunoSEQ multiplex PCR, and TCRdb holds only the in-frame ones, with some missing. Here the sample spans roughly 610,000 clones, roughly a sixth being singletons. The record originates from a study of beta chain features in type 1 diabetes. Background on the study: Cell yields, age and gender were similar between patients and healthy donors.

The receptor was derived from a man between 18 and 35 years old in good health. The V and J genes are TRBV7-2 and TRBJ2-7; 8 bases are shared with TRBD1. The sequenced material came from naive CD4+ T cells from blood. CDR3 nucleotides: TGTGCCAGCAGCTTAGAGGCAGGGGGCCTTATTAAAACCTACGAGCAGTACTTC. Residues: CASSLEAGGLIKTYEQYF.